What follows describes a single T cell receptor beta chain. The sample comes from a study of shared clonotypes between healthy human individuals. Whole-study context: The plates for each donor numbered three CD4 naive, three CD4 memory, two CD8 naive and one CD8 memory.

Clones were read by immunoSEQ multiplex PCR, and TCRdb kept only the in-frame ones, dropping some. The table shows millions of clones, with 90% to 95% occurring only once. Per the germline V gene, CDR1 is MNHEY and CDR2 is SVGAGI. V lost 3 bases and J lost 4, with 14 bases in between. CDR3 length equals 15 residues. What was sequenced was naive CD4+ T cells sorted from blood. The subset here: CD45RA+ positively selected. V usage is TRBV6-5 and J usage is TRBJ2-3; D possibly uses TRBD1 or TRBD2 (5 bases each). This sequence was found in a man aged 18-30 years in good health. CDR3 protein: CASSYGQGTADTQYF. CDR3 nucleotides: TGTGCCAGCAGTTATGGACAAGGGACCGCAGATACGCAGTATTTT.